This TCR beta chain is from a study of CD4 T cells in relation to SARS-CoV-2 and coronaviruses. Findings and caveats of the study: No donor gave both pre-pandemic and post-infection samples. In around 60% of donors, memory CD4+ clonotypes crossrecognized SARS-CoV-2 and at least one common cold coronavirus spike.

J was trimmed by 3 bases and V by 4 bases; bases with no gene match: 3. The germline V gene has CDR1 LNHDA and CDR2 SQIVND (reference sequence). This CDR3 has 15 residues. Unexposed donor CD4+ T cells date from 2011-2018, before the COVID-19 pandemic. CD4+ T cells were isolated from the cells after around 10 days of culture. Unexposed-donor CD4+ T cells were probed with SARS-CoV-2 S/N and four cold-coronavirus spikes, cells permitting. Method: immunoSEQ multiplex PCR; TCRdb's copy keeps in-frame clones and lacks some. The data show 20,000 to 25,000 clones, about three fifths seen once. This clone appeared a few times. What it binds is not known.

V usage is TRBV19 and J usage is TRBJ1-2, with 12 bases aligning to TRBD1. This TCR derives from a human donor in good health. Material: CD4+ T cells from PBMCs, cultured in vitro. Here the CDR3 reads CASSRDRGLDYGYTF. Here the CDR3 DNA reads TGTGCCAGTAGTAGGGACAGGGGGCTCGACTATGGCTACACCTTC.